These 31 T cell receptor beta chains originate from one sample sequenced in a study of cytomegalovirus exposure and HLA in healthy donors. PCR used 60 Vbeta primers and 13 Jbeta primers. Produced via immunoSEQ multiplex PCR; TCRdb's table is partial and in-frame only. The sample carries roughly 220,000 clones, about 77% recorded once. Sequences were obtained from PBMCs. Every receptor here comes from a woman in her 30s in good health and CMV-seronegative.

The sample holds a few counts of this clone. V and J are TRBV2 and TRBJ2-3; D perhaps matches TRBD2 (5 bases). The germline gives CDR1 SNHLY, CDR2 FYNNEI. The CDR3 spans 14 residues. Trimming cost V 8 bases and J 2 bases, with 14 bases left between them. The CDR3: CASRTDWATDTQYF. In nucleotides, the CDR3 is TGTGCCAGCCGGACGGACTGGGCCACAGATACGCAGTATTTT. Supplemented by reference TRBV2 and TRBJ2-3, the full variable domain reads EPEVTQTPSHQVTQMGQEVILRCVPISNHLYFYWYRQILGQKVEFLVSFYNNEISEKSEIFDDQFSVERPDGSNFTLKIRSTKLEDSAMYFCASRTDWATDTQYFGPGTRLTVL.

This rearrangement joins TRBV5-1 to TRBJ2-5; TRBD1 agrees at 8 bases. Unmatched junction bases numbered 4, after V lost 1 base and J lost 2 bases. The V gene's germline CDR1 is SGHRS and CDR2 YFSETQ. This CDR3 is 15 amino acids long. The CDR3 DNA sequence: TGCGCCAGCAGCTTGACGTGGGACAGGCAAGAGACCCAGTACTTC. Protein sequence: CASSLTWDRQETQYF. The full variable domain, rest sourced from reference TRBV5-1 and TRBJ2-5, is KAGVTQTPRYLIKTRGQQVTLSCSPISGHRSVSWYQQTPGQGLQFLFEYFSETQRNKGNFPGRFSGRQFSNSRSEMNVSTLELGDSALYLCASSLTWDRQETQYFGPGTRLLVL.

This rearrangement joins TRBV7-2 to TRBJ2-5; D may be TRBD1 (5 bases). Germline V CDR1 and CDR2: SGHTA, FQGNSA. V lost 1 base and J lost 5, with 11 bases in between. This CDR3 has 14 residues. CDR3 coding DNA: TGTGCCAGCAGCTTAGGGGGCGCCGGGGAGACCCAGTACTTC. It translates to CASSLGGAGETQYF.

The CDR3: CASSLYWGEDTEAFF. The CDR3 region has the DNA TGCGCCAGCAGCTTGTATTGGGGCGAGGACACTGAAGCTTTCTTT. The V and J genes are TRBV5-1 and TRBJ1-1; the D gene is possibly TRBD1 (5 bases). V shed 1 base and J shed 3 bases, with 13 bases lying between them. Germline CDR1 SGHRS, CDR2 YFSETQ. The CDR3 is 15 residues long. The full variable domain, completed using reference TRBV5-1 and TRBJ1-1, is KAGVTQTPRYLIKTRGQQVTLSCSPISGHRSVSWYQQTPGQGLQFLFEYFSETQRNKGNFPGRFSGRQFSNSRSEMNVSTLELGDSALYLCASSLYWGEDTEAFFGQGTRLTVV.

V gene TRBV6-5 combines with J gene TRBJ2-7; no firm D call. CDR3 size: 13 residues. Per the germline V gene, CDR1 is MNHEY and CDR2 is SVGAGI. The V and J ends lost 2 bases and 2 bases respectively, with 7 bases between them. The CDR3: CASSYRGTYEQYF. CDR3 DNA: TGTGCCAGCAGTTACCGCGGTACCTACGAGCAGTACTTC.

This clone occurred a few times. The V gene is TRBV7-8, the J gene TRBJ1-5; tentative D call: TRBD1 (6 bases). The CDR3 has 15 amino acids. Per the germline V gene, CDR1 is SGHVS and CDR2 is FQNEAQ. The V end lost 5 bases, the J end lost 6 bases, and 17 bases lay between the germline ends. CDR3 DNA: TGTGCCAGCAGCGAACGACAGGATCACGCTCAGCCCCAGCATTTT. Amino acids: CASSERQDHAQPQHF.

The rearrangement uses TRBV11-2 and TRBJ2-3; 12 bases fit TRBD2. Trimming removed 4 bases from V and 0 bases from J; junction bases left unmatched: 5. Germline loops: CDR1 SGHAT, CDR2 FQNNGV. CDR3 length: 17 residues. CDR3 sequence reads: CASSSRLAGESTDTQYF. CDR3 bases: TGTGCCAGCAGCTCTCGACTAGCGGGGGAAAGCACAGATACGCAGTATTTT.

The V call is TRBV5-1, the J call TRBJ2-5, with 7 bases aligning to TRBD1. The J segment lost 3 bases and the V segment lost 0 bases, leaving 2 bases of the junction unmatched. The CDR3 is made up of 14 amino acids. Looked up from germline, CDR1 is SGHRS and CDR2 is YFSETQ. In DNA, the CDR3 is TGCGCCAGCAGCTTGGACGGGACAGAAGAGACCCAGTACTTC. It encodes CASSLDGTEETQYF.

This chain uses TRBV5-1 with TRBJ2-2; D ambiguous. In germline, CDR1 is SGHRS, CDR2 YFSETQ. Trimming took 1 base from V and 6 from J, leaving 10 bases between them. CDR3 length equals 14 residues. CDR3 sequence: CASSLIDSAGELFF. CDR3 nucleotide sequence: TGCGCCAGCAGCTTGATAGACTCGGCCGGGGAGCTGTTTTTT.

The chain has TRBV6-1 and TRBJ2-3; D is perhaps TRBD2 (6 bases). This CDR3 is built from 15 residues. Germline assignment: CDR1 MNHNS and CDR2 SASEGT. Trimming took 0 bases from V and 0 from J, leaving 7 bases between them. The DNA for the CDR3 is TGTGCCAGCAGTGAAGCGGAGGGTAGCACAGATACGCAGTATTTT. Amino acids: CASSEAEGSTDTQYF.

Remarks on this clone: At one of its ends the junction is not consistent with the germline gene, which may arise from a read error. The genes are TRBV13 and TRBJ2-5; the D gene is possibly TRBD2 (5 bases). The length of the CDR3 is 14 residues. Germline values: CDR1 PRHDT, CDR2 FYEKMQ (reference sequence). The CDR3 coding sequence is TGTGCCAGCAACTTAGGCGCCCGGGGAGAGACCCAGTACTTC. This sequence encodes CASNLGARGETQYF.

The chain carries TRBV5-1 and TRBJ2-7; 9 nucleotides agree with TRBD2. CDR3 length: 14 amino acids. V dropped 4 bases and J dropped 3; count of bases not matched to a gene: 5. The germline V gene encodes CDR1 SGHRS and CDR2 YFSETQ. The DNA for the CDR3 is TGCGCCAGCAGCGCGACTAGCGGTCTCTACGAGCAGTACTTC. Protein product: CASSATSGLYEQYF.

The gene calls are TRBV7-9 and TRBJ1-1; 7 bases align to TRBD1. Germline V gives CDR1 SEHNR, CDR2 FQNEAQ (reference sequence). This CDR3 comprises 15 residues. V lost 5 bases to trimming and J lost 5 bases; unmatched junction nucleotides: 11. CDR3 region: CASSPQVAGGTEAFF. DNA for the CDR3: TGTGCCAGCAGCCCCCAGGTCGCAGGGGGAACTGAAGCTTTCTTT.

The chain is built from TRBV6-1 and TRBJ2-7; TRBD2 matches 8 bases. V shed 6 bases and J 9 bases; nucleotides not matched to a gene: 10. This CDR3 is 13 amino acids long. The germline CDR1 and CDR2 sequences are MNHNS and SASEGT. In nucleotides, the CDR3 is TGTGCCAGCAGGGATAGCGGGACCGCCGGGCAGTACTTC. Protein sequence: CASRDSGTAGQYF.

The rearrangement uses TRBV7-9 and TRBJ1-2; D call uncertain. CDR1 is SEHNR, CDR2 FQNEAQ, per germline (reference sequence). The CDR3 spans 15 residues. Trimming removed 5 bases from V and 5 bases from J, with 18 bases in between. CDR3 in DNA: TGTGCCAGCAGCCCCGCGAGCGGCAGGCTGTATGGCTACACCTTC. Its translation is CASSPASGRLYGYTF.

J is TRBJ1-3 and V is TRBV29-1; no reliable D call. This CDR3 region has 12 residues. Trimming cost V 7 bases and J 0 bases, with 7 bases left between them. Germline values: CDR1 SQVTM, CDR2 ANQGSEA. The DNA for the CDR3 is TGCAGCGGACTGACCTCTGGAAACACCATATATTTT. Protein: CSGLTSGNTIYF.

The rearrangement links TRBV11-2 to TRBJ2-7; D perhaps matches TRBD1 (6 bases). This CDR3 is built from 16 residues. Germline lookup yields CDR1 SGHAT and CDR2 FQNNGV. Trimming left V 0 bases short and J 1 base short, with 13 bases between. The CDR3 reads CASSLEVGTGSYEQYF. The CDR3 bases are TGTGCCAGCAGCTTAGAAGTAGGAACAGGGTCCTACGAGCAGTACTTC.

This clone was counted a few times. The rearrangement joins TRBV7-3 to TRBJ2-1, with D tentatively TRBD2 (5 bases). V dropped 4 bases and J dropped 3 bases, with 13 bases sitting between them. The CDR3 spans 15 residues. Germline CDR1 and CDR2: SGHTA and FQGTGA. The CDR3 bases are TGTGCCAGCAGCTACGAGGGAAAGGGCTACAATGAGCAGTTCTTC. It translates to CASSYEGKGYNEQFF.

The chain combines TRBV6-5 with TRBJ1-5; possibly TRBD1 for D (6 bases). Germline V gene sequence: CDR1 MNHEY, CDR2 SVGAGI. The CDR3 spans 15 residues. V shed 10 bases and J shed 4 bases, with 20 bases lying between them. CDR3 residues: CATKEGRQANQPQHF. The CDR3 region has the DNA TGTGCCACCAAAGAGGGGCGACAGGCTAATCAGCCCCAGCATTTT.

The gene calls are TRBV7-9 and TRBJ2-5, with 7 bases lining up with TRBD1. The CDR3 is made up of 15 amino acids. Germline values: CDR1 SEHNR, CDR2 FQNEAQ (reference sequence). The junction had 11 bases not matched to a gene; V was cut back by 5 bases and J by 5 bases. The CDR3 nucleotides are TGTGCCAGCAGCCCAGCCACAGGGGTAGTCGAGACCCAGTACTTC. Its protein product is CASSPATGVVETQYF.

This clone appeared a few times. The chain carries TRBV2 and TRBJ1-1; TRBD1 matches 10 bases. The V gene end was trimmed by 3 bases and the J gene end by 5 bases; junction bases not matched to a gene: 3. CDR1 is SNHLY and CDR2 is FYNNEI in the germline V gene. The length of the CDR3 is 14 residues. The CDR3 DNA follows: TGTGCCAGCAGTGAGGGACAGGGGTGGACTGAAGCTTTCTTT. Its protein is CASSEGQGWTEAFF. The entire variable domain, with the rest obtained from reference TRBV2 and TRBJ1-1, is as follows: EPEVTQTPSHQVTQMGQEVILRCVPISNHLYFYWYRQILGQKVEFLVSFYNNEISEKSEIFDDQFSVERPDGSNFTLKIRSTKLEDSAMYFCASSEGQGWTEAFFGQGTRLTVV.

On this clone: At the DNA level, this CDR3 is encoded by other sequences in the same sample as well. CDR3 coding DNA: TGTGCCAGCAGCTGGGACAGGAGCTCCTACGAGCAGTACTTC. Protein: CASSWDRSSYEQYF. The chain recombines TRBV6-5 with TRBJ2-7, with 8 bases matching TRBD1. The CDR3 sequence is 14 residues long. J was trimmed by 0 bases and V by 6 bases; bases with no gene match: 4. Germline V CDR1 and CDR2: MNHEY, SVGAGI.

The chain is built from TRBV30 and TRBJ1-2; TRBD1 matches at 7 bases. The V gene's germline CDR1 is GTSNPN and CDR2 SVGIG (reference sequence). J gave up 2 bases and V 3 bases, and 3 bases lay outside the gene matches. The CDR3 contains 13 residues. In nucleotides, the CDR3 is TGTGCCTGGAGGGAGACAGGGAACTATGGCTACACCTTC. This gives the protein CAWRETGNYGYTF.

The genes are TRBV7-9 and TRBJ2-3; TRBD2 aligns across 7 bases. In germline, CDR1 is SEHNR, CDR2 FQNEAQ (reference sequence). The CDR3 is 17 amino acids. The V segment lost 7 bases and the J segment 1 base; nucleotides outside the gene matches: 14. The CDR3 DNA reads TGTGCCAGCATCGACTGGGGGGGGAAGGGAGGCACAGATACGCAGTATTTT. Encoded protein: CASIDWGGKGGTDTQYF.

This clone has a single count. The chain employs TRBV27 and TRBJ1-1; 8 nucleotides agree with TRBD1. The CDR3 is 14 amino acids. Germline-derived CDR1 and CDR2 are MNHEY and SMNVEV (reference sequence). V lost 4 bases to trimming and J lost 4 bases; unmatched junction nucleotides: 5. The CDR3: CASSSLTGGTEAFF. The CDR3 nucleotides read TGTGCCAGCAGTTCACTCACAGGGGGCACTGAAGCTTTCTTT.

The chain has TRBV30 and TRBJ1-4; no reliable D call. In germline, CDR1 is GTSNPN, CDR2 SVGIG (reference sequence). With 0 bases removed from V and 2 bases from J, the gap between germline ends came to 7 bases. CDR3 length equals 14 residues. CDR3 nucleotide sequence: TGTGCCTGGAGTGTAGAAGCTACTAATGAAAAACTGTTTTTT. Protein product: CAWSVEATNEKLFF.

The V call is TRBV5-1, the J call TRBJ2-2; 11 bases fit TRBD2. V lost 4 bases and J lost 10; bases outside the gene matches: 15. The CDR3 is 17 amino acids. Germline CDR1 and CDR2: SGHRS and YFSETQ. The CDR3 here is CASSMTSGNFRGEELFF. Written as DNA, the CDR3 is TGCGCCAGCAGCATGACTAGCGGGAACTTTCGAGGAGAGGAGCTGTTTTTT.

This clone was seen more than once but under ten times. The genes are TRBV6-4 and TRBJ2-2; D gene ambiguous. This CDR3 comprises 13 residues. V lost 3 bases to trimming and J lost 4 bases, with 6 bases between them. Germline V gene lookup returns CDR1 MRHNA and CDR2 SNTAGT. The chain's CDR3 is CASSDFSTGELFF. CDR3 coding DNA: TGTGCCAGCAGTGATTTTAGCACCGGGGAGCTGTTTTTT.

The genes are TRBV2 and TRBJ2-1; weak D call: TRBD1 (6 bases). Germline V gives CDR1 SNHLY, CDR2 FYNNEI. Deletions cut 3 bases from V and 0 bases from J, with 12 bases between. The CDR3 loop spans 16 amino acids. The CDR3 sequence is CASSEDSGSSYNEQFF. The CDR3 DNA reads as TGTGCCAGCAGTGAGGACAGCGGCAGCTCCTACAATGAGCAGTTCTTC. Looking up the rest from reference TRBV2 and TRBJ2-1 gives the full variable domain: EPEVTQTPSHQVTQMGQEVILRCVPISNHLYFYWYRQILGQKVEFLVSFYNNEISEKSEIFDDQFSVERPDGSNFTLKIRSTKLEDSAMYFCASSEDSGSSYNEQFFGPGTRLTVL.

This clone was counted only a few times. The chain couples TRBV5-1 to TRBJ1-4; D is unclear. The V end was cut by 4 bases, the J end by 0 bases, with 13 bases between. CDR3 size: 16 residues. Germline V CDR1 and CDR2: SGHRS, YFSETQ. The CDR3 region has the DNA TGCGCCAGCAGCGCGGGGTTCACGGCAACTAATGAAAAACTGTTTTTT. Translating gives CASSAGFTATNEKLFF.

The V and J genes are TRBV28 and TRBJ2-1, with TRBD2 matching over 14 bases. Germline V gene data show CDR1 as MDHEN and CDR2 as SYDVKM. CDR3 size: 18 residues. Trimming cost V 6 bases and J 3 bases; bases outside gene matches: 10. In nucleotides, the CDR3 is TGTGCCAGCAGGAATCCGGGACTAGCGGGGGCATTCTACAATGAGCAGTTCTTC. Translated: CASRNPGLAGAFYNEQFF.